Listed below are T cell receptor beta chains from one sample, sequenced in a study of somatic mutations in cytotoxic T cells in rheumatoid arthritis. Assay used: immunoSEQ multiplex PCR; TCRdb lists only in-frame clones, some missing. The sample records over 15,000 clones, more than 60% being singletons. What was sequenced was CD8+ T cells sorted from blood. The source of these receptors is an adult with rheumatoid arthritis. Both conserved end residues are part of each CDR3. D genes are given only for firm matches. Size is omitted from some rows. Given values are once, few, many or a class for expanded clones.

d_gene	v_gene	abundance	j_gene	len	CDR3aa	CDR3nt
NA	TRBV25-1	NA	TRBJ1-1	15	CASSESGPGAYEAFF	TGTGCCAGCAGTGAATCTGGTCCAGGGGCCTATGAAGCTTTCTTT
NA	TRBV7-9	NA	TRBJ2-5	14	CASSFRDRAETQYF	TGTGCCAGCAGCTTCCGGGACCGGGCGGAGACCCAGTACTTC
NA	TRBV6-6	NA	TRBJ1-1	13	CASSYLARTEAFF	TGTGCCAGCAGTTACTTGGCGAGAACTGAAGCTTTCTTT
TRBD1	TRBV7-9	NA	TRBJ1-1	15	CASSLAQGARAEAFF	TGTGCCAGCAGCTTAGCCCAGGGGGCGAGGGCTGAAGCTTTCTTT
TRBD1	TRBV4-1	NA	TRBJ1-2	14	CASSHQGQAYGYTF	TGCGCCAGCAGCCACCAGGGACAGGCCTATGGCTACACCTTC
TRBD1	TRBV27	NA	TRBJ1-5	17	CASSRRTGVISNQPQHF	TGTGCCAGCAGCCGCAGGACAGGGGTAATTAGCAATCAGCCCCAGCATTTT
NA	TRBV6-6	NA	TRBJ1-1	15	CASSYGRSMNTEAFF	TGTGCCAGCAGTTACGGGCGGAGCATGAACACTGAAGCTTTCTTT
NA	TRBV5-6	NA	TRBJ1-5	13	CASSLNGGQPQHF	TGTGCCAGCAGCTTAAATGGGGGGCAGCCCCAGCATTTT
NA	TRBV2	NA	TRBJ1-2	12	CASKGRNYGYTF	TGTGCCAGCAAGGGACGGAACTATGGCTACACCTTC
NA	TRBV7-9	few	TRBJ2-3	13	CASSFSWSDTQYF	TGTGCCAGCAGCTTCTCCTGGTCGGATACGCAGTATTTT
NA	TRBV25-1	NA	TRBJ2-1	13	CASSEYSPNEQFF	TGTGCCAGCAGTGAATATAGTCCCAATGAGCAGTTCTTC
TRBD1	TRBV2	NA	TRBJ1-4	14	CASRPGTAEEKLFF	TGTGCCAGCAGGCCCGGGACAGCGGAAGAAAAACTGTTTTTT
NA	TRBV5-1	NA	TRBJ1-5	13	CASSVGSNQPQHF	TGCGCCAGCAGCGTGGGGAGCAATCAGCCCCAGCATTTT
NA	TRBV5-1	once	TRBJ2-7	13	CASSLKQGYEQYF	TGCGCCAGCAGCTTGAAGCAGGGCTACGAGCAGTACTTC
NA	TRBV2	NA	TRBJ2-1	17	CASSGGFGGSYYNEQFF	TGTGCCAGCAGTGGGGGGTTTGGGGGGTCTTATTACAATGAGCAGTTCTTC
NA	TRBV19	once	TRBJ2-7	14	CASSGGLGTYEQYF	TGTGCCAGTAGTGGGGGACTGGGGACCTACGAGCAGTACTTC
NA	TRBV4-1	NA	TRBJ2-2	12	CASSENTGELFF	TGCGCCAGCAGCGAGAACACCGGGGAGCTGTTTTTT
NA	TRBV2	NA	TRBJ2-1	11	CAITLGIVQFF	TGTGCTATCACGTTGGGGATTGTGCAGTTCTTC
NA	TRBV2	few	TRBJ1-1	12	CASSSVNTEAFF	TGTGCCAGCAGTTCAGTGAACACTGAAGCTTTCTTT
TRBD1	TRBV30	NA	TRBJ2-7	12	CAWGTGAYEQYF	TGTGCCTGGGGAACAGGGGCTTACGAGCAGTACTTC
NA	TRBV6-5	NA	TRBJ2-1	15	CASSYSGGLLNEQFF	TGTGCCAGCAGTTACTCGGGGGGGCTCTTAAATGAGCAGTTCTTC
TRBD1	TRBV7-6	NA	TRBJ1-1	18	CASSLNPTTGGMFAEAFF	TGTGCCAGCAGCTTAAACCCAACGACAGGGGGCATGTTCGCTGAAGCTTTCTTT
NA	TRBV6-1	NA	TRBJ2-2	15	CASRGMDGNTGELFF	TGTGCCAGCAGGGGGATGGACGGGAACACCGGGGAGCTGTTTTTT
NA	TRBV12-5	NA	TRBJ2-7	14	CASGLVLHPYEQYF	TGTGCTAGTGGTTTGGTACTACACCCCTACGAGCAGTACTTC
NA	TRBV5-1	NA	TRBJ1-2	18	CASSLFGGGTRINYGYTF	TGCGCCAGCAGCTTGTTCGGGGGTGGCACACGAATTAACTATGGCTACACCTTC
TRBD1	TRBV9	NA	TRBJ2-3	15	CASSLTGGEGDTQYF	TGTGCCAGCAGCCTGACAGGGGGCGAGGGAGATACGCAGTATTTT
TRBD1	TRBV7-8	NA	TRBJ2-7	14	CASSLQGAGGEQYF	TGTGCCAGCAGCTTACAGGGGGCCGGGGGCGAGCAGTACTTC
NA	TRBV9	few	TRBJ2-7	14	CASSAGDSSSEQYF	TGTGCCAGCAGCGCCGGAGACTCCTCTTCCGAGCAGTACTTC
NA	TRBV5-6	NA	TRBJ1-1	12	CASSSGNTEAFF	TGTGCCAGCAGCTCGGGGAACACTGAAGCTTTCTTT